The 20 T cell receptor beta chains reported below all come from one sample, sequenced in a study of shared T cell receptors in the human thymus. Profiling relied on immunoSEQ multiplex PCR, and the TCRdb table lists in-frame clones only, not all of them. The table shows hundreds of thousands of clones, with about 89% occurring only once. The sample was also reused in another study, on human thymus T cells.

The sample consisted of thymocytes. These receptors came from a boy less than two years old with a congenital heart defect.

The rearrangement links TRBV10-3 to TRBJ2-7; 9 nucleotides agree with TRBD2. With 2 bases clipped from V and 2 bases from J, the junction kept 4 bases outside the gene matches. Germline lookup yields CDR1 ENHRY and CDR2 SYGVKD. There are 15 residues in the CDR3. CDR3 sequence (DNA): TGTGCCATCAGTGAGGGCCTAGCGGGGACCTACGAGCAGTACTTC. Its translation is CAISEGLAGTYEQYF.

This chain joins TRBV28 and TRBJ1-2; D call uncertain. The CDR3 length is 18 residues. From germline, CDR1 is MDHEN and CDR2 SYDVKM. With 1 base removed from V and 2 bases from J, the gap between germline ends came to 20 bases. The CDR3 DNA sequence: TGTGCCAGCAGTTTATACCCTCCCCCGGCGGGTTCCAACTATGGCTACACCTTC. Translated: CASSLYPPPAGSNYGYTF.

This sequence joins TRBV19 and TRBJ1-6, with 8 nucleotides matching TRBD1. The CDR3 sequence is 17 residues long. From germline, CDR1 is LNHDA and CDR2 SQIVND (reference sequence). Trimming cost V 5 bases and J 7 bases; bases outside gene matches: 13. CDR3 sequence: CASSSIAAGQGNSPLHF. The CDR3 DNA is TGTGCCAGTAGTTCAATCGCCGCCGGACAGGGAAATTCACCCCTCCACTTT.

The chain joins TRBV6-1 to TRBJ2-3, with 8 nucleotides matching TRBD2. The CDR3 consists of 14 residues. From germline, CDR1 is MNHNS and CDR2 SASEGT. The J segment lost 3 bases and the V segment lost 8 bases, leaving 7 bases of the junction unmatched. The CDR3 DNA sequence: TGTGCCAGCTTGGCCCGGGGGGGAACAGATACGCAGTATTTT. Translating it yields CASLARGGTDTQYF.

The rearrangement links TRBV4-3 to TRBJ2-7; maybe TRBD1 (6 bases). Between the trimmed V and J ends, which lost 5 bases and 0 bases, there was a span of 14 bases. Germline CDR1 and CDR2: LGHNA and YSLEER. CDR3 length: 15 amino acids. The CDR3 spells CASSYRTESSYEQYF. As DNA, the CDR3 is TGCGCCAGCAGCTATCGGACAGAAAGCTCCTACGAGCAGTACTTC.

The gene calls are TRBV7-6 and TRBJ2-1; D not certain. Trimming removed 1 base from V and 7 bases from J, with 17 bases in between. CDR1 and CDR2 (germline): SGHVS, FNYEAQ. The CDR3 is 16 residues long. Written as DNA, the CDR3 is TGTGCCAGCAGCTTAGAAGATTCGGGTTCGTGGAATGAGCAGTTCTTC. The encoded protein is CASSLEDSGSWNEQFF.

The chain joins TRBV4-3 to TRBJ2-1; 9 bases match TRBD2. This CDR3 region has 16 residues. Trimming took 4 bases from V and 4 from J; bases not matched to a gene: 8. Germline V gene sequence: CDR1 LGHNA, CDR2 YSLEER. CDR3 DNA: TGCGCCAGCAGCCCCCTGACTAGCGGAGATTACAATGAGCAGTTCTTC. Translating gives CASSPLTSGDYNEQFF.

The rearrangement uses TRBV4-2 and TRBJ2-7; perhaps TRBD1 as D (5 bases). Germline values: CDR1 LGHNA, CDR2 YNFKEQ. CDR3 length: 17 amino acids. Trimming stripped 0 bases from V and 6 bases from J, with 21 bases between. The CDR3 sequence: CASSQEGIDSPYPEQYF. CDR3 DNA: TGTGCCAGCAGCCAAGAAGGGATCGACAGCCCCTACCCCGAGCAGTACTTC.

CDR3 in DNA: TGTGCCAGCAGTGGGGCGTCCAGTGTCTATAGCAATCAGCCCCAGCATTTT. Protein: CASSGASSVYSNQPQHF. The genes are TRBV28 and TRBJ1-5; TRBD1 might be the D (5 bases). The V end lost 5 bases, the J end lost 0 bases, and 17 bases lay between the germline ends. Germline V gives CDR1 MDHEN, CDR2 SYDVKM. The CDR3 loop spans 17 amino acids.

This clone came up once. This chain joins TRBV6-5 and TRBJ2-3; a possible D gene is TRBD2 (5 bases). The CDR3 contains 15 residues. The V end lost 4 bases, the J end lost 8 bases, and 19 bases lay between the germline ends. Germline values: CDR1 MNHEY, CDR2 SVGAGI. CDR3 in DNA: TGTGCCAGCAGTTCTTTAGAAGGGAGAAGGAGTACGCAGTATTTT. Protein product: CASSSLEGRRSTQYF.

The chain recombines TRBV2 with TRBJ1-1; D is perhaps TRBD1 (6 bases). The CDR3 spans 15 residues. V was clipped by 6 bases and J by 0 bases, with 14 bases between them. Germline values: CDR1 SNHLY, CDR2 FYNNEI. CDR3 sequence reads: CASRPRGGLNTEAFF. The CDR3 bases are TGTGCCAGCAGACCGAGGGGGGGGTTGAACACTGAAGCTTTCTTT. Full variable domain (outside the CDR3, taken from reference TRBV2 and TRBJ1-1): EPEVTQTPSHQVTQMGQEVILRCVPISNHLYFYWYRQILGQKVEFLVSFYNNEISEKSEIFDDQFSVERPDGSNFTLKIRSTKLEDSAMYFCASRPRGGLNTEAFFGQGTRLTVV.

CDR3 nucleotide sequence: TGTGCCAGCAGCACAACAGGGTTTTATGATTCACCCCTCCACTTT. This gives the protein CASSTTGFYDSPLHF. The rearrangement joins TRBV7-9 to TRBJ1-6, with a tentative D call TRBD1 (6 bases). The CDR3 extends over 15 amino acids. The germline gives CDR1 SEHNR, CDR2 FQNEAQ (reference sequence). Between the trimmed V and J ends, which lost 5 bases and 8 bases, there was a span of 16 bases.

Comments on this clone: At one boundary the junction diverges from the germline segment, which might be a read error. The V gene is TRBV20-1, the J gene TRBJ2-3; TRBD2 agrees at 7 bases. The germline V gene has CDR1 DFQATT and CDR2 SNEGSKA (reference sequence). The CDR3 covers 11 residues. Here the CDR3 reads CSSSGIDTQYF. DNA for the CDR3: TGCAGTTCTAGCGGTATAGATACGCAGTATTTT.

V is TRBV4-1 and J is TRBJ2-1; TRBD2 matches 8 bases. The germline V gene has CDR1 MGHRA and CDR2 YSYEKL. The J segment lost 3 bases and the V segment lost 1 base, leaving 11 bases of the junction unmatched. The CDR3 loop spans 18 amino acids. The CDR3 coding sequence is TGCGCCAGCAGCCAAGTACTAGCGGCCCCCGGCAGCTACAATGAGCAGTTCTTC. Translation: CASSQVLAAPGSYNEQFF.

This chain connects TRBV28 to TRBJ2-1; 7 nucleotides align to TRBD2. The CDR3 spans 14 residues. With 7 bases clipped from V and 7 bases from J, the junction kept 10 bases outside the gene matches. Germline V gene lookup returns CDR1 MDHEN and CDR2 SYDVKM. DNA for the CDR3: TGTGCCAGCACGGGGAGGGATATAACGAATGAGCAGTTCTTC. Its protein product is CASTGRDITNEQFF.

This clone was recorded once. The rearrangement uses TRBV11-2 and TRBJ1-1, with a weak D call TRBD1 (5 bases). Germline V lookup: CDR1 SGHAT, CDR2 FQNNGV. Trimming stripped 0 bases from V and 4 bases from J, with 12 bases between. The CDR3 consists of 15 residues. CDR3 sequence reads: CASSLEGNRPTEAFF. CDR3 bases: TGTGCCAGCAGCTTAGAGGGGAACAGGCCCACTGAAGCTTTCTTT.

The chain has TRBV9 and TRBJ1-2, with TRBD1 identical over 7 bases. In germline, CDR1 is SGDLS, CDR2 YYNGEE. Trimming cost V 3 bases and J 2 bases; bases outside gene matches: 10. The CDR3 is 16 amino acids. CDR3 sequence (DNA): TGTGCCAGCAGCGAGAGGGGGACAGCATCAAACTATGGCTACACCTTC. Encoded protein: CASSERGTASNYGYTF.

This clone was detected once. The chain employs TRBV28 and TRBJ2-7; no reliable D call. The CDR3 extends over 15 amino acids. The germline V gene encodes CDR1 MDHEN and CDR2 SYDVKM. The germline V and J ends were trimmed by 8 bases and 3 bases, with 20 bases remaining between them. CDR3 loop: CASQARVPARYEQYF. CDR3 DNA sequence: TGTGCCAGCCAAGCCCGGGTCCCCGCTCGCTACGAGCAGTACTTC.

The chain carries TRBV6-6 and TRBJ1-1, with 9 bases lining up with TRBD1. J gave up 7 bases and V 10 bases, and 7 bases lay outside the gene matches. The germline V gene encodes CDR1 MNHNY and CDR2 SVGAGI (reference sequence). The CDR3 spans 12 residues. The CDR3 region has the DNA TGTGCCACCACGACAGGGGGACTTGAAGCTTTCTTT. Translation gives CATTTGGLEAFF.

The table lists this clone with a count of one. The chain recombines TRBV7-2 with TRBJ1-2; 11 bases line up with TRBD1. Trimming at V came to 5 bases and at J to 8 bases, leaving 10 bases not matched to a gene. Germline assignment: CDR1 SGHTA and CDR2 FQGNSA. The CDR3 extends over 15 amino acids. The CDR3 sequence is CASSTEGQGARGYTF. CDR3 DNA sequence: TGTGCCAGCAGCACAGAAGGACAGGGGGCTAGGGGCTACACCTTC.